The 18 T cell receptor beta chains presented below share a single source sample, sequenced in a study of T cells in Graves' hyperthyroidism and ophthalmopathy. The TCR beta CDR3 regions underwent amplification using RNA transcripts as the source. RT-PCR in the first round (using the HTBI primer set) targeted the TCR CDR3. One entry per CDR3 protein, called by TCRdb with MiXCR from the multiplex PCR reads. The sample lists about 180,000 distinct CDR3 sequences, roughly 9.4% occurring once. The sample taken for sequencing was blood. Receptors were obtained from a woman younger than 35 with Graves' hyperthyroidism that later progressed to Graves' ophthalmopathy.

The table lists this clonotype with a few counts. The chain links TRBV6-1 to TRBJ2-3; no clear D. Trimming took 4 bases from V and 1 from J, leaving 12 bases between them. The CDR3 has 15 residues. Looked up from germline, CDR1 is MNHNS and CDR2 is SASEGT. The CDR3 sequence is CASSAAPAGTDTQYF. CDR3 DNA: TGTGCCAGCAGTGCAGCCCCGGCGGGCACAGATACGCAGTATTTT.

There are many counts of this clonotype. The V gene is TRBV7-2, the J gene TRBJ1-6; tentative D call: TRBD1 (5 bases). CDR1 SGHTA and CDR2 FQGNSA come from the germline V gene. V was shortened by 0 bases and J by 10 bases, with 10 bases between the two germline ends. The CDR3 spans 14 residues. The CDR3 coding sequence is TGTGCCAGCAGCTTAGCGACAGAAAGATCACCCCTCCACTTT. This gives the protein CASSLATERSPLHF. Supplemented by reference TRBV7-2 and TRBJ1-6, the full variable domain reads GAGVSQSPSNKVTEKGKDVELRCDPISGHTALYWYRQSLGQGLEFLIYFQGNSAPDKSGLPSDRFSAERTGGSVSTLTIQRTQQEDSAVYLCASSLATERSPLHFGNGTRLTVT.

This clonotype appeared a few times. V usage is TRBV4-1 and J usage is TRBJ2-5; D is undetermined. Trimming removed 2 bases at V and 3 bases at J, with 7 bases between. CDR1 is MGHRA and CDR2 is YSYEKL in the germline V gene. This CDR3 spans 13 amino acids. The CDR3 sequence is CASSQPWEETQYF. DNA of the CDR3: TGCGCCAGCAGCCAACCCTGGGAAGAGACCCAGTACTTC.

This clonotype was seen a handful of times. The rearrangement uses TRBV27 and TRBJ1-1, with D possibly TRBD1 on 6 matching bases. V was pared by 3 bases and J by 0 bases, with 8 bases between. Germline CDR1 reads MNHEY; CDR2 reads SMNVEV (reference sequence). CDR3 length equals 14 residues. This CDR3 is CASSLDSLNTEAFF. The CDR3 DNA follows: TGTGCCAGCAGTTTGGACAGCCTGAACACTGAAGCTTTCTTT.

This clonotype was recorded many times. This chain joins TRBV5-1 and TRBJ2-3; 8 positions match TRBD2. Trimming removed 0 bases from V and 0 bases from J; junction bases left unmatched: 3. The CDR3 covers 16 residues. Germline CDR1 SGHRS, CDR2 YFSETQ. This CDR3 reads CASSLALAGSTDTQYF. CDR3 nucleotides: TGCGCCAGCAGCTTGGCGTTAGCGGGGAGCACAGATACGCAGTATTTT.

In its sample, this clonotype was seen a few times. The chain recombines TRBV4-2 with TRBJ1-1, with no clear D. The germline CDR1 and CDR2 sequences are LGHNA and YNFKEQ. The CDR3 runs to 13 residues. The V end lost 1 base, the J end lost 3 bases, and 6 bases lay between the germline ends. CDR3 protein: CASSQGGYTEAFF. CDR3 DNA: TGTGCCAGCAGCCAAGGAGGGTACACTGAAGCTTTCTTT.

This clonotype was counted ten times or more. The chain has TRBV12-3 or TRBV12-4 and TRBJ1-4, with 8 bases identical to TRBD1. The length of the CDR3 is 17 residues. Losses at the gene ends were 5 bases for V and 6 bases for J; bases not matched to a gene: 14. The CDR3: CASSTDRGSSDYEKLFF. The CDR3 DNA reads TGTGCCAGCAGTACTGACAGGGGTTCGTCAGACTATGAAAAACTGTTTTTT.

This clonotype was seen repeatedly, ten times or more. This chain uses TRBV5-1 with TRBJ2-1, with 7 bases identical to TRBD1. With 0 bases clipped from V and 0 bases from J, the junction kept 3 bases outside the gene matches. The germline CDR1 and CDR2 sequences are SGHRS and YFSETQ. The CDR3 contains 16 residues. CDR3 DNA: TGCGCCAGCAGCTTGGTGGGACAGAGCTCCTACAATGAGCAGTTCTTC. The encoded protein is CASSLVGQSSYNEQFF.

This clonotype was seen at least ten times. This chain joins TRBV11-2 and TRBJ2-6; D unclear. The V gene's germline CDR1 is SGHAT and CDR2 FQNNGV. V was trimmed by 3 bases and J by 0 bases, leaving 6 bases between them. CDR3 length: 15 amino acids. CDR3 nucleotides: TGTGCCAGCAGCTTGGGTTCCTCTGGGGCCAACGTCCTGACTTTC. Amino acids: CASSLGSSGANVLTF.

The sample holds many counts of this clonotype. The chain uses TRBV28 and TRBJ1-5, with D possibly matching TRBD1 (5 bases). Trimming removed 2 bases at V and 3 bases at J, with 8 bases between. The CDR3 sequence is 14 residues long. Per germline, CDR1 MDHEN and CDR2 SYDVKM. CDR3: CASSLDSFNQPQHF. In DNA form, the CDR3 reads TGTGCCAGCAGTTTAGACAGTTTCAATCAGCCCCAGCATTTT.

This clonotype showed up many times. The V call is TRBV29-1, the J call TRBJ1-1; D call uncertain. The CDR3 has 12 residues. Trimming left V 5 bases short and J 0 bases short, with 7 bases between. Germline V gives CDR1 SQVTM, CDR2 ANQGSEA. CDR3 DNA sequence: TGCAGCGTTAGAGAAATGAACACTGAAGCTTTCTTT. Translation gives CSVREMNTEAFF.

This clonotype was found a few times. This chain uses TRBV19 with TRBJ2-5; TRBD1 matches at 8 bases. CDR3 length equals 13 residues. V was clipped by 9 bases and J by 2 bases; unmatched bases: 5. Germline CDR1 and CDR2: LNHDA and SQIVND (reference sequence). The CDR3 sequence is CASRGLGQETQYF. The CDR3 DNA follows: TGTGCCAGCAGGGGGCTAGGTCAAGAGACCCAGTACTTC. Filled out from reference TRBV19 and TRBJ2-5, the complete variable domain reads DGGITQSPKYLFRKEGQNVTLSCEQNLNHDAMYWYRQDPGQGLRLIYYSQIVNDFQKGDIAEGYSVSREKKESFPLTVTSAQKNPTAFYLCASRGLGQETQYFGPGTRLLVL.

In the case of this clonotype: A much larger clone lies a single base off, so this may be a read error. This chain connects TRBV14 to TRBJ2-1; D possibly corresponds to TRBD2 (5 bases). The CDR3 spans 14 residues. Germline V CDR1 and CDR2: SGHDN, FVKESK. CDR3 loop: CVSSQPRRDNEQFF. CDR3 coding DNA: TGTGTCAGCAGCCAGCCCAGGCGGGACAATGAGCAGTTCTTC.

The table lists this clonotype with many counts. The chain couples TRBV27 to TRBJ1-4; D gene uncertain. V was shortened by 6 bases and J by 4 bases, with 15 bases between the two germline ends. The CDR3 has 15 amino acids. Germline lookup yields CDR1 MNHEY and CDR2 SMNVEV (reference sequence). CDR3 amino acids: CASRPAGSLNEKLFF. The CDR3 nucleotides are TGTGCCAGCAGACCAGCGGGGTCTCTTAATGAAAAACTGTTTTTT. The whole variable domain, remainder taken from reference TRBV27 and TRBJ1-4, is EAQVTQNPRYLITVTGKKLTVTCSQNMNHEYMSWYRQDPGLGLRQIYYSMNVEVTDKGDVPEGYKVSRKEKRNFPLILESPSPNQTSLYFCASRPAGSLNEKLFFGSGTQLSVL.

This clonotype was seen more than once but under ten times. V and J are TRBV9 and TRBJ1-3; the match to TRBD1 covers 9 bases. From germline, CDR1 is SGDLS and CDR2 YYNGEE. V was clipped by 4 bases and J by 4 bases; unmatched bases: 12. This CDR3 has 17 amino acids. The chain's CDR3 is CASSIGTGLLGGNTIYF. The CDR3 DNA reads TGTGCCAGCAGCATCGGGACAGGGCTCTTGGGAGGAAACACCATATATTTT.

The table lists this clonotype with a few counts. V is TRBV15 and J is TRBJ2-5, with D tentatively TRBD2 (5 bases). Germline V gene sequence: CDR1 LNHNV, CDR2 YYDKDF (reference sequence). The CDR3 spans 14 residues. Deletions cut 1 base from V and 5 bases from J, with 11 bases between. DNA of the CDR3: TGTGCCACCAGCAGAGGGACTCGCCTGGAGACCCAGTACTTC. This translates into CATSRGTRLETQYF.

At least ten counts were recorded for this clonotype. The J gene is TRBJ2-7, the V gene TRBV7-3; D possibly uses TRBD1 or TRBD2 (5 bases each). Germline assignment: CDR1 SGHTA and CDR2 FQGTGA. CDR3 length equals 15 residues. V shed 2 bases and J shed 5 bases, with 16 bases lying between them. The CDR3 sequence is CASSLRGSGLNEQYF. The CDR3 DNA sequence: TGTGCCAGCAGCTTACGGGGCTCTGGGTTGAACGAGCAGTACTTC.

This clonotype was counted many times. The CDR3 DNA reads as TGTGCCAGCAGTGCCGGACTCACCCGGGATGGCTACACCTTC. Translated, it gives CASSAGLTRDGYTF. This chain connects TRBV2 to TRBJ1-2; D gene unclear. Deletions cut 4 bases from V and 6 bases from J, with 15 bases between. The CDR3 is made up of 14 amino acids. Germline lookup yields CDR1 SNHLY and CDR2 FYNNEI.